What follows is one T cell receptor (beta chain) and its context. TCRdb's table, derived via immunoSEQ multiplex PCR, lists solely in-frame clones and lacks some. The repertoire includes 250,000 to 300,000 clones, roughly nine tenths of them detected once, and 3.5% to 5% sits in the top ten. The sample is drawn from a study of blood T cell repertoires in COVID-19. Looking at the study overall: Collection of acute and convalescent COVID-19 samples took place in the United States, Italy and Spain. PBMCs, B-cell-depleted T cells, or T cells provided the cDNA or gDNA that made up the material.

The CDR3 length is 15 residues. J gave up 3 bases and V 4 bases, and 8 bases lay outside the gene matches. Germline values: CDR1 SGHNT, CDR2 YYREEE (reference sequence). The chain is built from TRBV5-4 and TRBJ1-1, with 8 bases lining up with TRBD1. The clonotype comes from a middle-aged woman who had recovered from COVID-19. Sequenced material: peripheral blood. The CDR3 here is CASSEAGGKDTEAFF. CDR3 nucleotide sequence: TGTGCCAGCAGCGAAGCAGGGGGCAAGGACACTGAAGCTTTCTTT.